The clone carrying this T cell receptor (beta chain) was seen a few times. As yet, its antigen is unknown. The sample belongs to a study of T cells in Graves' hyperthyroidism and ophthalmopathy. Study conclusions and caveats: Among clonotypes expanded in thyroid above 0.001, most were also found in blood.

V lost 4 bases to trimming and J lost 0 bases; unmatched junction nucleotides: 5. The CDR3 loop spans 15 amino acids. Per germline, CDR1 SEHNR and CDR2 FQNEAQ (reference sequence). Duration under 3 months, a NOSPECS grade of at least 4, and a Clinical Activity Score of at least 3 characterized the ophthalmopathy patients. Those patients with uncontrolled infection, other autoimmune disease, pregnancy or lactation were excluded. From RNA transcripts, TCR beta CDR3 regions were amplified. First-round RT-PCR with HTBI primers amplified the TCR CDR3 region. Using its own MiXCR run on the multiplex PCR reads, TCRdb lists one record per CDR3 protein. Here the sample spans about 500,000 distinct CDR3 sequences, 15% to 20% being singletons.

This chain uses TRBV7-9 with TRBJ2-7; the match to TRBD1 covers 8 bases. This TCR was sampled from a young woman with Graves' ophthalmopathy. What was sequenced was blood. The CDR3 sequence is CASSSWTGSSYEQYF. The DNA of the CDR3 is TGTGCCAGCAGCTCATGGACAGGGAGCTCCTACGAGCAGTACTTC.